The rows below give T cell receptor beta chains drawn from one sample of a study of T cells in tumors after PD-1 blockade. The method was immunoSEQ multiplex PCR; TCRdb's version includes in-frame clones alone and lacks a portion of them. This table holds some 7,200 clones, 55% to 70% found once. The starting material was tumor tissue, obtained after anti-PD-1 treatment. Receptors were obtained from a human donor with basal cell carcinoma. The CDR3 runs from the conserved cysteine through the conserved F or W. Fields, in order: V gene, D gene, clone size, J gene, CDR3 DNA, CDR3 protein. The D gene is left open where the match is weak. Size tells how often a clone was seen (once, few, many) or the class of an expanded clone, and some rows leave it out.

V gene: TRBV28; D gene: .; clone size: .; J gene: TRBJ2-1; CDR3 DNA: TGTGCCAGCAGTCTCTGGGGGGGCAGGGTCAATGAGCAGTTCTTC; CDR3 protein: CASSLWGGRVNEQFF
V gene: TRBV19; D gene: .; clone size: .; J gene: TRBJ2-7; CDR3 DNA: TGTGCCAGTAGTATAGGTCCCCAGGGTGAAGACGAGCAGTACTTC; CDR3 protein: CASSIGPQGEDEQYF
V gene: TRBV6-5; D gene: .; clone size: .; J gene: TRBJ1-3; CDR3 DNA: TGTGCCAGCAGTTTGTCTGCGGAGGTACGGAACACCATATATTTT; CDR3 protein: CASSLSAEVRNTIYF
V gene: TRBV7-7; D gene: TRBD2; clone size: .; J gene: TRBJ2-1; CDR3 DNA: TGTGCCAGCAGCCGTAGCGGGAGGGCCGGCGATGAGCAGTTCTTC; CDR3 protein: CASSRSGRAGDEQFF
V gene: TRBV3-1/TRBV3-2; D gene: .; clone size: few; J gene: TRBJ2-3; CDR3 DNA: TGTGCCAGCAGCCGAGGGGCAGGGGGGAACACAGATACGCAGTATTTT; CDR3 protein: CASSRGAGGNTDTQYF
V gene: TRBV3-1/TRBV3-2; D gene: TRBD1; clone size: .; J gene: TRBJ2-1; CDR3 DNA: TGTGCCAGCAGCCAAACAGTGGGTGGACAGGGGGCAGGAGTTGAGCAGTTCTTC; CDR3 protein: CASSQTVGGQGAGVEQFF
V gene: TRBV9; D gene: .; clone size: few; J gene: TRBJ1-3; CDR3 DNA: TGTGCCAGCAGCACAAGTACGACAGGCCAAGGAAACACCATATATTTT; CDR3 protein: CASSTSTTGQGNTIYF
V gene: TRBV28; D gene: TRBD1; clone size: .; J gene: TRBJ2-7; CDR3 DNA: TGTGCCAGCAATGCCGGGACAGGGAGCTACGAGCAGTACTTC; CDR3 protein: CASNAGTGSYEQYF
V gene: TRBV20-1; D gene: .; clone size: .; J gene: TRBJ2-5; CDR3 DNA: TGCAGGGCCGGGGGCCAAGAGACCCAGTACTTC; CDR3 protein: CRAGGQETQYF
V gene: TRBV5-5; D gene: .; clone size: .; J gene: TRBJ2-1; CDR3 DNA: TGTGCCAGCAGCTTGGGGGGAAATGGGCAGTTCTTC; CDR3 protein: CASSLGGNGQFF
V gene: TRBV27; D gene: .; clone size: .; J gene: TRBJ2-3; CDR3 DNA: TGTGCCAGCAGTTTCCTTCCCCCGGGAAGTAGCACAGATACGCAGTATTTT; CDR3 protein: CASSFLPPGSSTDTQYF
V gene: TRBV9; D gene: .; clone size: .; J gene: TRBJ2-1; CDR3 DNA: TGTGCCAGCAGCGTAGCTGGGGGGGGGCAGGGTGAGCAGTTCTTC; CDR3 protein: CASSVAGGGQGEQFF
V gene: TRBV7-7; D gene: .; clone size: .; J gene: TRBJ2-7; CDR3 DNA: TGTGCCAGCAGCCCGAATGCAGGGGGGTACTCCTACGAGCAGTACTTC; CDR3 protein: CASSPNAGGYSYEQYF
V gene: TRBV6-2/TRBV6-3; D gene: .; clone size: .; J gene: TRBJ2-7; CDR3 DNA: TGTGCCAGCAGTAAGATATCCTTCGGAGGGCATGGTTACGAGCAGTACTTC; CDR3 protein: CASSKISFGGHGYEQYF
V gene: TRBV3-1/TRBV3-2; D gene: .; clone size: .; J gene: TRBJ1-1; CDR3 DNA: TGTGCCAGCAGCCAAAAATTACAGGTGGGTGAAGCTTTCTTT; CDR3 protein: CASSQKLQVGEAFF
V gene: TRBV27; D gene: .; clone size: .; J gene: TRBJ2-4; CDR3 DNA: TGTGCCAGCAGTTTCTCAGGGGCCAAAAACATTCAGTACTTC; CDR3 protein: CASSFSGAKNIQYF
V gene: TRBV5-6; D gene: TRBD2; clone size: once; J gene: TRBJ2-2; CDR3 DNA: TGTGCCAGCAGCAACGGACTAGCGGGTCGGGTACACACCGGGGAGCTGTTTTTT; CDR3 protein: CASSNGLAGRVHTGELFF
V gene: TRBV7-9; D gene: .; clone size: .; J gene: TRBJ1-1; CDR3 DNA: TGTGCCAGCAGCTTAGGGTCAGGGGTGAACACTGAAGCTTTCTTT; CDR3 protein: CASSLGSGVNTEAFF
V gene: TRBV5-4; D gene: .; clone size: .; J gene: TRBJ1-4; CDR3 DNA: TGTGCCAGCAGCGTCTACAGGCGGGGGGAGGAAAAACTGTTTTTT; CDR3 protein: CASSVYRRGEEKLFF
V gene: TRBV29-1; D gene: TRBD2; clone size: .; J gene: TRBJ2-3; CDR3 DNA: TGCAGCGTTGAAGGAGGCGGGCTAGCGGGGGGTTTCGATAGGACAGATACGCAGTATTTT; CDR3 protein: CSVEGGGLAGGFDRTDTQYF
V gene: TRBV15; D gene: .; clone size: .; J gene: TRBJ1-2; CDR3 DNA: TGTGCCACCAGCAGGTTTGAAGCTAACTATGGCTACACCTTC; CDR3 protein: CATSRFEANYGYTF
V gene: TRBV9; D gene: .; clone size: .; J gene: TRBJ1-2; CDR3 DNA: TGTGCCAGCAGCGTAGACGGGGGCCTTTTTGGCTACACCTTC; CDR3 protein: CASSVDGGLFGYTF
V gene: TRBV6-5; D gene: .; clone size: .; J gene: TRBJ1-4; CDR3 DNA: TGTGCCAGCAACAACCGGGACGGATCGAAACTGTTTTTT; CDR3 protein: CASNNRDGSKLFF
V gene: TRBV5-5; D gene: .; clone size: few; J gene: TRBJ2-7; CDR3 DNA: TGTGCCAGCAGCTTGCTCCGAACTAGAGACTACGAGCAGTACTTC; CDR3 protein: CASSLLRTRDYEQYF
V gene: TRBV6-2/TRBV6-3; D gene: TRBD2; clone size: .; J gene: TRBJ2-1; CDR3 DNA: TGTGCCAGCAGTAAAGCGGGGGGGCAGTTCTTC; CDR3 protein: CASSKAGGQFF
V gene: TRBV7-3; D gene: .; clone size: .; J gene: TRBJ2-1; CDR3 DNA: TGTGCCAGCACCCTGGGACCGAGATCCTACAATGAGCAGTTCTTC; CDR3 protein: CASTLGPRSYNEQFF
V gene: TRBV3-1/TRBV3-2; D gene: TRBD1; clone size: .; J gene: TRBJ2-5; CDR3 DNA: TGTGCCAGCAGCCAATCGACAGGGGGGCAAGAGACCCAGTACTTC; CDR3 protein: CASSQSTGGQETQYF
V gene: TRBV7-2; D gene: TRBD2; clone size: .; J gene: TRBJ2-7; CDR3 DNA: TGTGCCAGCAGTTACCCGGGAGGCACCTACGAGCAGTACTTC; CDR3 protein: CASSYPGGTYEQYF
V gene: TRBV2; D gene: .; clone size: .; J gene: TRBJ2-7; CDR3 DNA: TGTGCCAGCAGGCCAGACAGTACCTACGAGCAGTACTTC; CDR3 protein: CASRPDSTYEQYF
V gene: TRBV15; D gene: .; clone size: .; J gene: TRBJ2-1; CDR3 DNA: TGTGCCGCCAGCAGGGTGGGGATCGGCAATGAGCAGTTCTTC; CDR3 protein: CAASRVGIGNEQFF
V gene: TRBV21-1; D gene: .; clone size: .; J gene: TRBJ2-7; CDR3 DNA: TGTGCCAGCAGCAAAAGAGAGGACAGGGAGGCCGAGCAGTACTTC; CDR3 protein: CASSKREDREAEQYF
V gene: TRBV12-2; D gene: .; clone size: .; J gene: TRBJ1-3; CDR3 DNA: TGTGCAAGTCGCTTAGATTCTGTATGGGGAAGCGAGTTGTCTGGAAACACCATATATTTT; CDR3 protein: CASRLDSVWGSELSGNTIYF
V gene: TRBV6-2/TRBV6-3; D gene: .; clone size: few; J gene: TRBJ2-2; CDR3 DNA: TGTGCCAGCAGCCATGGAGGGGGAAGGGTGACCGGGGAGCTGTTTTTT; CDR3 protein: CASSHGGGRVTGELFF
V gene: TRBV6-6; D gene: TRBD1; clone size: .; J gene: TRBJ2-2; CDR3 DNA: TGTGCCAGCACCGAACCGTTAGGACAGGGCACCGGGGAGCTGTTTTTT; CDR3 protein: CASTEPLGQGTGELFF
V gene: TRBV10-3; D gene: TRBD2; clone size: .; J gene: TRBJ2-3; CDR3 DNA: TGTGCCATCAGTGAGTTGGCTAGCGGGGACACAGATACGCAGTATTTT; CDR3 protein: CAISELASGDTDTQYF
V gene: TRBV6-2/TRBV6-3; D gene: .; clone size: .; J gene: TRBJ2-3; CDR3 DNA: TGTGCCAGCACCCCCCGACTTGACCGAAGGCAGTATTTT; CDR3 protein: CASTPRLDRRQYF
V gene: TRBV6-5; D gene: TRBD1; clone size: few; J gene: TRBJ2-3; CDR3 DNA: TGTGCCAGCAGTTTACAGGGGGCAGGCACAGATACGCAGTATTTT; CDR3 protein: CASSLQGAGTDTQYF
V gene: TRBV5-1; D gene: TRBD2; clone size: .; J gene: TRBJ2-5; CDR3 DNA: TGCGCCAGCAGACCGGCGGGGGGGAACCAAGAGACCCAGTACTTC; CDR3 protein: CASRPAGGNQETQYF
V gene: TRBV18; D gene: TRBD1; clone size: .; J gene: TRBJ1-2; CDR3 DNA: TGTGCCAGCTCGCTGGGACAGGGGAACTATGGCTACACCTTC; CDR3 protein: CASSLGQGNYGYTF
V gene: TRBV29-1; D gene: .; clone size: .; J gene: TRBJ2-3; CDR3 DNA: TGCAGCGTTGAAATACCGGGTGCAGATACGCAGTATTTT; CDR3 protein: CSVEIPGADTQYF
V gene: TRBV4-2; D gene: .; clone size: few; J gene: TRBJ2-7; CDR3 DNA: TGTGCCAGCAGCCAAGAATCCACCTCCTACGAGCAGTACTTC; CDR3 protein: CASSQESTSYEQYF